The T cell receptor beta chain under discussion was sequenced for a study of spatial heterogeneity in lung cancer. Documented time point: sample taken at primary tumor resection. The donors comprised about 70 untreated early-stage non-small cell lung cancer patients. V lost 0 bases to trimming and J lost 8 bases; unmatched junction nucleotides: 12. This CDR3 contains 17 residues. Per the germline V gene, CDR1 is SGDLS and CDR2 is YYNGEE. The sample holds a few counts of this clonotype. TCRdb fed the 5' RACE reads into MiXCR, producing one record per CDR3 protein. The table lists around 23,000 distinct CDR3 sequences, 3% to 4% of them singletons.

The rearrangement uses TRBV9 and TRBJ2-3; 10 bases are a match to TRBD2. The TCR comes from a female donor with early-stage non-small cell lung cancer. Sequences were derived from PBMCs, sampled at surgery. CDR3 bases: TGTGCCAGCAGCGTAGTTACCAGCGGGAGGGTTCCAGCTACGCAGTATTTT. Translating gives CASSVVTSGRVPATQYF.